Listed here are 25 T cell receptor beta chains from one sample, sequenced in a study of Graves' ophthalmopathy and Graves' hyperthyroidism listed by TCRdb under 2018. The sequencing machine was an Illumina HiSeq 2000. TCR beta CDR3 regions were amplified from RNA transcripts for repertoire sequencing. The first round of RT-PCR was done with HTBI primers and the Qiagen OneStep RT-PCR kit, and was followed by a second round of multiplex PCR, then size selection and purification. The public sequencing data were trimmed at Q25 with fastp and processed into clonotypes with MiXCR by TCRdb, which kept only in-frame beta chains. One record per CDR3 amino acid sequence lists the most common genes and DNA. For this sample the table gives about 400,000 distinct CDR3 sequences, of which approximately 16% were detected only once. Of the sample, 1.6% falls within the top ten clones. Sequencing was carried out using peripheral blood. The receptor set was obtained from a woman between 18 and 30 years old with Graves' ophthalmopathy. Donor details come from another sample of the same person, matched by shared clones.

This clonotype was recorded at least ten times. Since no conserved phenylalanine or tryptophan closes the CDR3, a read error is the likely cause. This chain links TRBV19 with TRBJ1-1, with D perhaps matching TRBD1 (5 bases). The V and J ends lost 7 bases and 1 base respectively, with 16 bases between them. CDR3 length: 15 amino acids. Germline V lookup: CDR1 LNHDA, CDR2 SQIVND (reference sequence). The CDR3 sequence is CASTLTFDRNTEAFL. The CDR3 DNA sequence: TGTGCCAGTACCCTGACTTTTGACAGGAACACTGAAGCTTTCCTT.

There are many counts of this clonotype. V usage is TRBV20-1 and J usage is TRBJ1-1, with 8 bases aligning to TRBD1. The CDR3 covers 16 residues. Germline V CDR1 and CDR2: DFQATT, SNEGSKA (reference sequence). The trim removed 0 bases at V and 7 bases at J, leaving 13 bases unmatched. CDR3 in amino acids: CSARDSDRGLFGEAFF. The CDR3 nucleotides are TGCAGTGCTAGAGATAGCGACAGGGGCCTTTTTGGTGAAGCTTTCTTT.

The chain recombines TRBV28 with TRBJ2-7; D gene ambiguous. Germline assignment: CDR1 MDHEN and CDR2 SYDVKM. The germline V and J ends were trimmed by 7 bases and 7 bases, with 14 bases remaining between them. This CDR3 region has 12 residues. The CDR3 nucleotides read TGTGCCAGCAATGACGGGTTGGGGGAGCAGTACTTC. It codes for CASNDGLGEQYF. Combining the CDR3 with reference TRBV28 and TRBJ2-7 gives the whole variable domain DVKVTQSSRYLVKRTGEKVFLECVQDMDHENMFWYRQDPGLGLRLIYFSYDVKMKEKGDIPEGYSVSREKKERFSLILESASTNQTSMYLCASNDGLGEQYFGPGTRLTVT.

This clonotype was found many times. J is TRBJ2-4 and V is TRBV7-9, with 8 nucleotides matching TRBD1. Per germline, CDR1 SEHNR and CDR2 FQNEAQ (reference sequence). The CDR3 contains 16 residues. With V trimmed by 1 base and J by 4 bases, 6 bases remained unmatched. CDR3 DNA sequence: TGTGCCAGCAGCTTAGATTTCGGACAGGGTAAAAACATTCAGTACTTC. Translation gives CASSLDFGQGKNIQYF.

This clonotype was detected a few times. The rearrangement links TRBV6-5 to TRBJ2-7; perhaps TRBD1 as D (5 bases). This CDR3 is built from 15 residues. Germline V gives CDR1 MNHEY, CDR2 SVGAGI. V dropped 0 bases and J dropped 2 bases, with 11 bases sitting between them. The CDR3 nucleotides read TGTGCCAGCAGTTACTCGAGTTCAGGGCCCTACGAGCAGTACTTC. It codes for CASSYSSSGPYEQYF.

The gene calls are TRBV7-3 and TRBJ2-5; unclear D gene. The ends were cut back, 1 base at V and 12 bases at J, with 12 bases in the middle. CDR1 is SGHTA and CDR2 is FQGTGA in the germline V gene. The CDR3 is made up of 12 amino acids. In DNA form, the CDR3 reads TGTGCCAGCAGCTTAAGTGGTCAGGAAAAGTACTTC. It is translated as CASSLSGQEKYF.

This clonotype has a count of ten or more. This chain connects TRBV7-8 to TRBJ1-1; TRBD1 is a possible D gene (5 bases). Germline CDR1 reads SGHVS; CDR2 reads FQNEAQ. The CDR3 loop spans 14 amino acids. Deletions cut 5 bases from V and 1 base from J, with 11 bases between. CDR3 amino acids: CASSPVTGNTEAFF. The DNA for the CDR3 is TGTGCCAGCAGCCCCGTAACAGGGAACACTGAAGCTTTCTTT.

The genes are TRBV20-1 and TRBJ1-5, with D unclear. CDR3 size: 14 residues. Per the germline V gene, CDR1 is DFQATT and CDR2 is SNEGSKA (reference sequence). Trimming pared 0 bases from V and 6 bases from J, leaving 12 bases between. The chain's CDR3 is CSARDNLGSQPQHF. The CDR3 DNA reads as TGCAGTGCTAGAGATAACCTAGGCAGTCAGCCCCAGCATTTT.

This clonotype was recorded at least ten times. The chain carries TRBV4-3 and TRBJ2-7; 8 nucleotides align to TRBD1. V shed 2 bases, J shed 2 bases, and the junction held 2 bases outside the gene matches. Germline V CDR1 and CDR2: LGHNA, YSLEER. This CDR3 has 14 amino acids. CDR3 protein: CASSQQDRAYEQYF. CDR3 coding DNA: TGCGCCAGCAGCCAACAGGACAGGGCCTACGAGCAGTACTTC.

This clonotype showed up many times. The genes are TRBV6-5 and TRBJ1-5; D is possibly TRBD1 (6 bases). The germline V gene encodes CDR1 MNHEY and CDR2 SVGAGI. V lost 9 bases and J lost 0, with 21 bases in between. The CDR3 has 17 residues. The chain's CDR3 is CASRGRDTLYSNQPQHF. DNA for the CDR3: TGTGCCAGTAGAGGCCGGGACACCCTTTATAGCAATCAGCCCCAGCATTTT.

This chain uses TRBV12-3 or TRBV12-4 with TRBJ1-5, with D unclear. This CDR3 region has 14 residues. The germline V and J ends were trimmed by 6 bases and 3 bases, with 12 bases remaining between them. The CDR3 region has the DNA TGTGCCAGCAGCAGGAGTCGGGACAATCAGCCCCAGCATTTT. It specifies CASSRSRDNQPQHF.

This clonotype was seen repeatedly, ten times or more. A junction end diverges from the germline sequence, so it may reflect a read error. The chain recombines TRBV6-2 or TRBV6-3 with TRBJ1-5; no clear D. Germline lookup yields CDR1 MNHEY and CDR2 SVGEGT. CDR3 length: 12 amino acids. The CDR3 DNA follows: TGTGCCAGCAGTTACGGAGGTCAGCTCCAGCATTTT. Its protein product is CASSYGGQLQHF.

This clonotype was detected many times. This chain uses TRBV6-5 with TRBJ1-1; D is uncertain. This CDR3 is built from 14 residues. The germline V and J ends were trimmed by 0 bases and 3 bases, with 8 bases remaining between them. Germline CDR1 reads MNHEY; CDR2 reads SVGAGI. CDR3 sequence: CASSYSIGHTEAFF. The CDR3 DNA is TGTGCCAGCAGTTACTCGATAGGACACACTGAAGCTTTCTTT.

This clonotype appeared many times. The genes are TRBV28 and TRBJ1-1; unclear D gene. V lost 7 bases to trimming and J lost 7 bases, with 10 bases between them. The length of the CDR3 is 11 residues. Germline V gene sequence: CDR1 MDHEN, CDR2 SYDVKM. The CDR3 sequence: CASTSNVEAFF. The CDR3 DNA is TGTGCCAGCACCTCGAACGTTGAAGCTTTCTTT.

In this sample, this clonotype turned up many times. V gene TRBV6-1 combines with J gene TRBJ2-7; TRBD1 matches 7 bases. Germline V gene lookup returns CDR1 MNHNS and CDR2 SASEGT. This CDR3 contains 15 residues. The V gene end was trimmed by 2 bases and the J gene end by 3 bases; junction bases not matched to a gene: 7. CDR3 protein: CASSEWDSELYEQYF. As DNA, the CDR3 is TGTGCCAGCAGTGAATGGGACAGCGAACTCTACGAGCAGTACTTC.

This clonotype was detected ten times or more. This rearrangement joins TRBV6-5 to TRBJ1-2; 10 nucleotides align to TRBD1. The V segment lost 5 bases and the J segment 8 bases; nucleotides outside the gene matches: 8. There are 14 residues in the CDR3. The V gene's germline CDR1 is MNHEY and CDR2 SVGAGI. This chain's CDR3 is CASSHGGDRGGYTF. CDR3 nucleotides: TGTGCCAGCAGTCACGGAGGGGACAGGGGAGGCTACACCTTC.

This clonotype appeared many times. The chain employs TRBV6-1 and TRBJ1-3; no reliable D call. This CDR3 is 15 amino acids long. Trimming shortened V by 1 base and J by 4 bases, and 11 bases separated the two germline ends. Germline V gene lookup returns CDR1 MNHNS and CDR2 SASEGT. The CDR3 nucleotides read TGTGCCAGCAGTGAAGTCCGGTTTGCCGGAAACACCATATATTTT. As protein: CASSEVRFAGNTIYF.

This clonotype was found many times. This chain joins TRBV19 and TRBJ2-5; D remains unclear. The V end was cut by 0 bases, the J end by 5 bases, with 4 bases between. CDR3 size: 12 residues. In germline, CDR1 is LNHDA, CDR2 SQIVND (reference sequence). The CDR3 loop reads CASSIDRETQYF. The CDR3 bases are TGTGCCAGTAGTATAGATCGGGAGACCCAGTACTTC.

This clonotype occurred many times. The chain links TRBV5-1 to TRBJ2-7; 7 bases match TRBD1. Germline V gene sequence: CDR1 SGHRS, CDR2 YFSETQ. V lost 9 bases and J lost 1; bases outside the gene matches: 13. The CDR3 totals 15 residues. The chain's CDR3 is CAIRRTGTSSYEQYF. The CDR3 DNA sequence: TGCGCCATTAGGAGGACAGGTACTTCTTCCTACGAGCAGTACTTC.

This clonotype was detected many times. The chain recombines TRBV12-3 or TRBV12-4 with TRBJ2-2; D possibly corresponds to TRBD2 (5 bases). The CDR3 loop spans 16 amino acids. Trimming cost V 4 bases and J 0 bases, with 12 bases left between them. The CDR3 nucleotides are TGTGCCAGCAGTTCCCCGGGAAGGTCGAACACCGGGGAGCTGTTTTTT. Its protein is CASSSPGRSNTGELFF.

At least ten counts were recorded for this clonotype. This chain uses TRBV6-5 with TRBJ2-2, with 8 bases aligning to TRBD2. The V and J ends lost 2 bases and 1 base, in that order; junction bases with no gene match: 3. In germline, CDR1 is MNHEY, CDR2 SVGAGI. The CDR3 extends over 16 amino acids. CDR3 loop: CASSYPGGVNTGELFF. The CDR3 DNA sequence: TGTGCCAGCAGTTACCCGGGGGGGGTGAACACCGGGGAGCTGTTTTTT.

This clonotype appeared many times. The gene calls are TRBV28 and TRBJ2-2, with D perhaps matching TRBD1 (5 bases). V was shortened by 7 bases and J by 5 bases, with 8 bases between the two germline ends. The germline gives CDR1 MDHEN, CDR2 SYDVKM. The CDR3 is made up of 12 amino acids. The CDR3 DNA reads TGTGCCAGCAAGGGGTGGACCGGGGAGCTGTTTTTT. This gives the protein CASKGWTGELFF.

This clonotype was seen ten or more times. The chain employs TRBV13 and TRBJ2-5; tentatively, D is TRBD1 or TRBD2 (6 bases each). Germline V gives CDR1 PRHDT, CDR2 FYEKMQ (reference sequence). The CDR3 has 16 amino acids. Between the trimmed V and J ends, which lost 5 bases and 0 bases, there was a span of 16 bases. CDR3 coding DNA: TGTGCCAGCAGCCCCCGTGAGGGGGGATACCAAGAGACCCAGTACTTC. It encodes CASSPREGGYQETQYF.

This clonotype came up many times. V usage is TRBV7-8 and J usage is TRBJ1-1; D call uncertain. Per germline, CDR1 SGHVS and CDR2 FQNEAQ. The CDR3 spans 14 residues. V gave up 5 bases and J gave up 0 bases, with 10 bases separating them. Written as DNA, the CDR3 is TGTGCCAGCAGCCTAGTGGCGTTGAACACTGAAGCTTTCTTT. Its protein is CASSLVALNTEAFF. Supplemented by reference TRBV7-8 and TRBJ1-1, the full variable domain reads GAGVSQSPRYKVAKRGQDVALRCDPISGHVSLFWYQQALGQGPEFLTYFQNEAQLDKSGLPSDRFFAERPEGSVSTLKIQRTQQEDSAVYLCASSLVALNTEAFFGQGTRLTVV.

There are many counts of this clonotype. This chain joins TRBV27 and TRBJ2-4, with D maybe TRBD2 (6 bases). The V gene's germline CDR1 is MNHEY and CDR2 SMNVEV (reference sequence). V was trimmed by 6 bases and J by 0 bases, leaving 21 bases between them. This CDR3 has 18 residues. This CDR3 reads CASSRTGGRMAAKNIQYF. CDR3 sequence (DNA): TGTGCCAGCAGCCGCACAGGAGGGAGAATGGCAGCCAAAAACATTCAGTACTTC.